Each of the 3 T cell receptor beta chains below was sequenced from the same sample in a study of chemoradiotherapy in HPV16-positive cancers (dated by TCRdb to between 2021 and 2023). Libraries were made using the immunoSEQ multiplex PCR assay. Not all clones reach the TCRdb copy of this immuneACCESS table, which keeps in-frame sequences only. Checked studies attribute under half of the gap to unresolved V genes and leave the rest unexplained. The sample table records under 85,000 clones; about 88% of these occur just once. Around 4.4% of the sample is in the top ten clones. The sample consisted of blood, taken from a patient who underwent chemoradiotherapy. The source is a human donor with HPV-associated anogenital cancer.

This chain joins TRBV5-1 and TRBJ2-7, with TRBD2 as a possible D gene (5 bases). The CDR3 loop spans 16 amino acids. V dropped 0 bases and J dropped 9 bases, with 22 bases sitting between them. Germline CDR1 SGHRS, CDR2 YFSETQ. The CDR3 protein is CASSLEGPPPTEGQYF. In nucleotides, the CDR3 is TGCGCCAGCAGCTTGGAAGGGCCTCCCCCCACTGAGGGGCAGTACTTC.

The chain carries TRBV7-8 and TRBJ2-5; D might be TRBD1 or TRBD2, each matching 7 bases. CDR1 SGHVS and CDR2 FQNEAQ come from the germline V gene. The CDR3 extends over 15 amino acids. Between the trimmed V and J ends, which lost 4 bases and 3 bases, there was a span of 15 bases. The CDR3, as DNA: TGTGCCAGCAGCTCTCGCAGGGGGAGGGAAGAGACCCAGTACTTC. This sequence encodes CASSSRRGREETQYF.

This chain connects TRBV4-1 to TRBJ1-5, with 7 nucleotides matching TRBD1. Germline V gene lookup returns CDR1 MGHRA and CDR2 YSYEKL. Losses at the gene ends were 3 bases for V and 7 bases for J; bases not matched to a gene: 6. The CDR3 runs to 14 residues. The CDR3 sequence: CASSQGTRGQPQHF. CDR3 coding DNA: TGCGCCAGCAGCCAGGGTACCAGGGGGCAGCCCCAGCATTTT.